The clone carrying this T cell receptor beta chain was recorded once. Assay used: immunoSEQ multiplex PCR; TCRdb lists only in-frame clones, some missing. This repertoire shows approximately 98,000 clones, approximately 90% found once; its top ten account for over 0.6%. This CDR3 has 15 amino acids. Germline assignment: CDR1 SEHNR and CDR2 FQNEAQ (reference sequence). Trimming cost V 4 bases and J 8 bases; bases outside gene matches: 10. This sample stems from a study of OX40 agonist ivuxolimab in advanced cancers. Study summary: Three patients, one with hepatocellular carcinoma and two with cutaneous melanoma, responded partially.

The J gene is TRBJ1-4, the V gene TRBV7-9; 7 nucleotides match TRBD1. Specimen: CD4+ or CD8+ T cells sorted from blood, collected in a trial of the OX40 agonist ivuxolimab. The TCR originated in an adult with an advanced solid tumor such as melanoma, head and neck, liver or kidney cancer. The CDR3 is CASSSPGTAPEKLFF. DNA for the CDR3: TGTGCCAGCAGCTCGCCCGGGACAGCCCCGGAAAAACTGTTTTTT.